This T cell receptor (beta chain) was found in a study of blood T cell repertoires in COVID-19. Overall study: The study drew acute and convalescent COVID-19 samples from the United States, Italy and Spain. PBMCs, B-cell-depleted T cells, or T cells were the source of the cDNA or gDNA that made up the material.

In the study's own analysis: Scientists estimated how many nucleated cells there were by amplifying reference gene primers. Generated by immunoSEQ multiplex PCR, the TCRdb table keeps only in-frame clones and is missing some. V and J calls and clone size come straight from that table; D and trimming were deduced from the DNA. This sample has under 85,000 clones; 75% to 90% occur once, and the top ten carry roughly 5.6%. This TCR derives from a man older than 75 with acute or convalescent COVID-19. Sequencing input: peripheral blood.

The DNA for the CDR3 is TGTGCCACCAGGGGATCGACAGGAGGCACAGATACGCAGTATTTT. Translated: CATRGSTGGTDTQYF. This chain links TRBV24-1 with TRBJ2-3; a possible D gene is TRBD1 (6 bases). The CDR3 totals 15 residues. Deletions cut 7 bases from V and 1 base from J, with 14 bases between. Looked up from germline, CDR1 is KGHDR and CDR2 is SFDVKD.